A selection of T cell receptor beta chains follows, all from one sample in a study of T cell responses to AZD1222 COVID-19 vaccine. The assay was immunoSEQ multiplex PCR, and TCRdb's table has in-frame clones only and misses some. The sample shows more than 95,000 clones, around 92% of them seen only once. Sequencing used peripheral blood, obtained on day 0 of AZD1222 vaccination. The receptors shown here come from an adult in good health. The CDR3 runs from the conserved cysteine through the conserved F or W. The D gene is left open where the match is weak. For some rows the clone size is stated as once, few or many, or as a class when expanded; others skip it.

abundance,j_gene,d_gene,v_gene,CDR3aa,CDR3nt
NA,TRBJ1-1,NA,TRBV19,CASSIAAGTEAFF,TGTGCCAGTAGTATAGCTGCGGGGACTGAAGCTTTCTTT
NA,TRBJ2-5,NA,TRBV10-3,CAISEMNGPRGQETQYF,TGTGCCATCAGTGAGATGAATGGACCTAGGGGACAAGAGACCCAGTACTTC
NA,TRBJ2-7,NA,TRBV20-1,CSASILHRGGEQYF,TGCAGTGCCAGTATCTTACACAGGGGGGGCGAGCAGTACTTC
NA,TRBJ2-7,NA,TRBV28,CASAPRGEGVHEQYF,TGTGCCAGCGCCCCCAGAGGGGAGGGGGTCCACGAGCAGTACTTC
NA,TRBJ2-3,NA,TRBV6-5,CASSYSINRADTQYF,TGTGCCAGCAGTTACTCGATAAACAGGGCCGATACGCAGTATTTT
once,TRBJ2-3,NA,TRBV12-5,CASGLVLGDTQYF,TGTGCTAGTGGTTTGGTATTAGGAGATACGCAGTATTTT
NA,TRBJ2-3,NA,TRBV11-2,CASSLGWTSPTDTQYF,TGTGCCAGCAGCTTAGGTTGGACGAGCCCCACAGATACGCAGTATTTT
NA,TRBJ1-1,NA,TRBV6-5,CASRGKNTEAFF,TGTGCCAGCAGGGGCAAGAACACTGAAGCTTTCTTT
NA,TRBJ2-2,NA,TRBV11-3,CASSLDPGSGGELFF,TGTGCCAGCAGCTTAGATCCTGGGAGTGGCGGGGAGCTGTTTTTT
NA,TRBJ2-5,TRBD1,TRBV28,CASSLDFWDRKETQYF,TGTGCCAGCAGTTTAGACTTCTGGGACAGAAAAGAGACCCAGTACTTC
NA,TRBJ1-2,NA,TRBV28,CASSLYRRYGYTF,TGTGCCAGCAGTTTATACAGGAGATATGGCTACACCTTC
NA,TRBJ2-1,TRBD2,TRBV2,CASSVPSGVYNEQFF,TGTGCCAGCAGTGTTCCTAGCGGAGTCTACAATGAGCAGTTCTTC
NA,TRBJ2-7,TRBD2,TRBV27,CATSWGGTNYEQYF,TGTGCCACCTCCTGGGGGGGAACCAACTACGAGCAGTACTTC
NA,TRBJ2-2,NA,TRBV7-6,CASSLGQGLNTGELFF,TGTGCCAGCAGCTTAGGGCAGGGACTGAACACCGGGGAGCTGTTTTTT
NA,TRBJ2-5,NA,TRBV5-6,CASSVGGRFVETQYF,TGTGCCAGCAGCGTGGGGGGTCGGTTTGTCGAGACCCAGTACTTC
NA,TRBJ2-7,TRBD2,TRBV28,CASSSPRAAGTYEQYF,TGTGCCAGCAGTTCCCCCCGGGCAGCGGGGACCTACGAGCAGTACTTC
NA,TRBJ2-3,TRBD2,TRBV27,CASSSTSAADTQYF,TGTGCCAGCAGTTCCACTAGCGCCGCAGATACGCAGTATTTT
NA,TRBJ2-2,TRBD1,TRBV28,CASSFSDRVTGELFF,TGTGCCAGCAGTTTTTCAGACAGGGTAACCGGGGAGCTGTTTTTT
NA,TRBJ2-6,NA,TRBV29-1,CSVVGGANVLTF,TGCAGCGTTGTCGGTGGGGCCAACGTCCTGACTTTC
NA,TRBJ1-1,NA,TRBV29-1,CSVEADNTEAFF,TGCAGCGTTGAAGCAGACAACACTGAAGCTTTCTTT
NA,TRBJ2-1,TRBD2,TRBV20-1,CSASFGLPMGLAGDEQFF,TGCAGTGCTAGTTTTGGGTTACCAATGGGACTAGCGGGGGATGAGCAGTTCTTC
NA,TRBJ2-2,TRBD2,TRBV7-7,CASSLGTSGSGELFF,TGTGCTAGCAGCTTAGGGACTAGCGGATCCGGGGAGCTGTTTTTT
NA,TRBJ1-5,NA,TRBV27,CASKPGGEQPQHF,TGTGCCAGCAAACCTGGCGGGGAGCAGCCCCAGCATTTT
once,TRBJ1-1,TRBD1,TRBV29-1,CSVKRDSMNTEAFF,TGCAGCGTCAAGCGGGACAGTATGAACACTGAAGCTTTCTTT
NA,TRBJ2-2,TRBD2,TRBV2,CASSDRLAGAGELFF,TGTGCCAGCAGTGACCGACTAGCGGGAGCCGGGGAGCTGTTTTTT
NA,TRBJ2-7,NA,TRBV27,CASSYGRGLAEQYF,TGTGCCAGCAGCTATGGGAGGGGGCTAGCGGAGCAGTACTTC
NA,TRBJ1-6,NA,TRBV6-5,CASVRLPNVALHF,TGTGCCAGCGTACGGCTCCCAAATGTGGCCCTCCACTTT
NA,TRBJ2-2,NA,TRBV15,CATSYGTGELFF,TGTGCCACCAGTTACGGCACCGGGGAGCTGTTTTTT
NA,TRBJ2-7,NA,TRBV28,CASSLINLDRRQYF,TGTGCCAGCAGTTTGATTAACCTCGACAGGCGGCAGTACTTC
NA,TRBJ1-6,NA,TRBV27,CASSLAGTNYSPLHF,TGTGCCAGCAGTTTAGCCGGGACCAACTATTCACCCCTCCACTTT
NA,TRBJ1-2,NA,TRBV5-6,CASSLGRTPRYGYTF,TGTGCCAGCAGCTTGGGGCGTACTCCGAGATATGGCTACACCTTC
NA,TRBJ2-1,NA,TRBV30,CAWATVNEQFF,TGTGCCTGGGCTACAGTCAATGAGCAGTTCTTC
NA,TRBJ1-2,NA,TRBV3-1/TRBV3-2,CASSQDSSRQRYGYTF,TGTGCCAGCAGCCAAGATAGCTCGAGACAGCGCTATGGCTACACCTTC
NA,TRBJ2-4,TRBD1,TRBV24-1,CATSDRLTGGSKNIQYF,TGTGCCACCAGTGATCGACTGACAGGGGGCTCGAAAAACATTCAGTACTTC
NA,TRBJ2-7,NA,TRBV12-2,CASRLEGPVKHF,TGTGCAAGTCGCTTGGAGGGTCCAGTCAAGCACTTC
NA,TRBJ1-2,TRBD1,TRBV28,CASSSMGDSRRTYGYTF,TGTGCCAGCAGTTCCATGGGGGACAGTCGCCGAACTTATGGCTACACCTTC
once,TRBJ1-1,TRBD1,TRBV7-6,CASSQQGGGSEAFF,TGTGCCAGCAGCCAACAGGGGGGGGGCTCTGAAGCTTTCTTT
NA,TRBJ1-1,NA,TRBV29-1,CSVRGQLNTEAFF,TGCAGCGTCAGGGGACAATTGAACACTGAAGCTTTCTTT
NA,TRBJ2-1,TRBD2,TRBV19,CASSIILPGSGGHNEQFF,TGTGCCAGTAGTATTATACTTCCTGGCAGCGGGGGACACAATGAGCAGTTCTTC
NA,TRBJ2-1,NA,TRBV19,CASSIGFPISYNEQFF,TGTGCCAGTAGTATAGGGTTCCCCATCTCCTACAATGAGCAGTTCTTC
NA,TRBJ1-4,NA,TRBV11-2,CASSREGRPNEKLFF,TGTGCCAGCAGCCGAGAGGGGCGACCTAATGAAAAACTGTTTTTT
NA,TRBJ2-7,TRBD2,TRBV5-4,CASSPGLAGGLVYEQYF,TGTGCCAGCAGCCCGGGACTAGCGGGAGGGCTTGTATACGAGCAGTACTTC
once,TRBJ1-1,NA,TRBV4-2,CASSQGRAFF,TGTGCCAGCAGCCAAGGCCGGGCTTTCTTT
once,TRBJ1-2,NA,TRBV12-3/TRBV12-4,CASSLQGYGYTF,TGTGCCAGCAGTTTACAGGGATATGGCTACACCTTC
NA,TRBJ1-2,NA,TRBV6-1,CASSDPTQGIYGYTF,TGTGCCAGCAGTGATCCAACCCAGGGGATCTATGGCTACACCTTC
few,TRBJ2-2,NA,TRBV6-5,CASSYGGLGELFF,TGTGCCAGCAGTTACGGGGGGCTCGGGGAGCTGTTTTTT
few,TRBJ2-7,TRBD2,TRBV5-1,CASSYRSTSGSYYEQYF,TGCGCCAGCAGCTACCGATCCACTAGCGGGAGTTACTACGAGCAGTACTTC
NA,TRBJ1-4,TRBD1,TRBV24-1,CATSAGQANNEKLFF,TGTGCCACCAGTGCAGGACAGGCAAATAATGAAAAACTGTTTTTT
NA,TRBJ1-1,NA,TRBV29-1,CSVEGSGYGTEAFF,TGCAGCGTTGAGGGTAGTGGATACGGCACTGAAGCTTTCTTT
NA,TRBJ2-5,NA,TRBV11-2,CASSQGPQETQYF,TGTGCCAGCAGCCAGGGGCCGCAAGAGACCCAGTACTTC
NA,TRBJ2-1,NA,TRBV3-1/TRBV3-2,CASSQEGGSYNEQFF,TGTGCCAGCAGCCAAGAAGGAGGCTCCTACAATGAGCAGTTCTTC
NA,TRBJ2-7,TRBD2,TRBV7-9,CASSLVPGGKNEQYF,TGTGCCAGCAGCTTAGTGCCGGGAGGGAAGAACGAGCAGTACTTC
NA,TRBJ1-5,NA,TRBV11-2,CASSLAGGSQPQHF,TGTGCCAGCAGCTTAGCGGGGGGCAGTCAGCCCCAGCATTTT
NA,TRBJ2-2,NA,TRBV9,CASRGQAVNTGELFF,TGTGCCAGCAGAGGGCAAGCGGTAAACACCGGGGAGCTGTTTTTT